The 17 T cell receptor beta chains in this list originate from one sample, sequenced in a study of cytomegalovirus exposure and HLA in healthy donors. Vbeta (60) and Jbeta (13) primers were used in the PCR. The assay was immunoSEQ multiplex PCR, and TCRdb's table has in-frame clones only and misses some. Its table lists 100,000 to 150,000 clones. Material for sequencing was PBMCs. These receptors originate from a man between 18 and 29 years old in good health and CMV-seronegative.

V usage is TRBV6-1 and J usage is TRBJ2-7; 9 nucleotides match TRBD1. V lost 6 bases, J lost 3 bases, and 9 bases stayed unmatched. Germline V gives CDR1 MNHNS, CDR2 SASEGT. The CDR3 sequence is 15 residues long. The DNA for the CDR3 is TGTGCCAGCAGGTTCGGGACAGGGACGTACTACGAGCAGTACTTC. Translated: CASRFGTGTYYEQYF.

The CDR3 here is CATSRDRGISEQYF. CDR3 sequence (DNA): TGTGCCACCAGCAGAGACAGGGGTATAAGCGAGCAGTACTTC. J is TRBJ2-7 and V is TRBV15, with D maybe TRBD1 (6 bases). Trimming removed 0 bases from V and 6 bases from J, with 12 bases in between. CDR1 is LNHNV and CDR2 is YYDKDF in the germline V gene (reference sequence). This CDR3 spans 14 amino acids.

The chain joins TRBV14 to TRBJ1-6; D perhaps matches TRBD1 (5 bases). The CDR3 is 17 amino acids. The germline V gene encodes CDR1 SGHDN and CDR2 FVKESK. Between the trimmed V and J ends, which lost 1 base and 0 bases, there was a span of 10 bases. Written as DNA, the CDR3 is TGTGCCAGCAGCCAAGTCCTCGGGGGCTCCTATAATTCACCCCTCCACTTT. This gives the protein CASSQVLGGSYNSPLHF.

This rearrangement joins TRBV2 to TRBJ1-1; the D gene is possibly TRBD1 (5 bases). V was cut by 3 bases and J by 0 bases, with 8 bases left in between. Looked up from germline, CDR1 is SNHLY and CDR2 is FYNNEI. The CDR3 totals 14 residues. In DNA form, the CDR3 reads TGTGCCAGCAGTGAGGAGACAGTGAACACTGAAGCTTTCTTT. Translation: CASSEETVNTEAFF.

The CDR3 here is CAISEPPPRGGYNEQFF. CDR3 DNA sequence: TGTGCCATCAGTGAGCCGCCCCCCAGGGGAGGGTACAATGAGCAGTTCTTC. The chain uses TRBV10-3 and TRBJ2-1; tentatively, D is TRBD2 (7 bases). The V and J ends lost 2 bases and 4 bases respectively, with 18 bases between them. Germline CDR1 and CDR2: ENHRY and SYGVKD. This CDR3 is 17 amino acids long.

The J gene is TRBJ1-2, the V gene TRBV7-6; tentatively, D is TRBD1 (5 bases). Germline V gene lookup returns CDR1 SGHVS and CDR2 FNYEAQ. V was clipped by 0 bases and J by 7 bases, with 6 bases between them. The CDR3 has 12 residues. The CDR3 nucleotides read TGTGCCAGCAGCTTAGCAGGGGCTGGCTACACCTTC. Its protein product is CASSLAGAGYTF. The variable domain in full, completed from reference TRBV7-6 and TRBJ1-2, reads GAGVSQSPRYKVTKRGQDVALRCDPISGHVSLYWYRQALGQGPEFLTYFNYEAQQDKSGLPNDRFSAERPEGSISTLTIQRTEQRDSAMYRCASSLAGAGYTFGSGTRLTVV.

The V and J genes are TRBV28 and TRBJ1-5; 7 bases map to TRBD1. CDR1 is MDHEN and CDR2 is SYDVKM in the germline V gene. V shed 7 bases, J shed 6 bases, and the junction held 12 bases outside the gene matches. The CDR3 contains 15 residues. CDR3 bases: TGTGCCAGCATTGGATTCACAGGGGTTTTTCAGCCCCAGCATTTT. The encoded protein is CASIGFTGVFQPQHF. Supplemented by reference TRBV28 and TRBJ1-5, the full variable domain reads DVKVTQSSRYLVKRTGEKVFLECVQDMDHENMFWYRQDPGLGLRLIYFSYDVKMKEKGDIPEGYSVSREKKERFSLILESASTNQTSMYLCASIGFTGVFQPQHFGDGTRLSIL.

The chain is built from TRBV11-1 and TRBJ2-5, with 9 bases matching TRBD1. This CDR3 spans 17 amino acids. Germline V gene lookup returns CDR1 SGHAT and CDR2 FQDESV (reference sequence). Unmatched junction bases numbered 8, after V lost 2 bases and J lost 1 base. The CDR3 DNA is TGTGCCAGCAGCTTAAGAATACAGGGGGCATTCCAAGAGACCCAGTACTTC. It is translated as CASSLRIQGAFQETQYF. The full variable domain, its missing parts supplied by reference TRBV11-1 and TRBJ2-5, is EAEVAQSPRYKITEKSQAVAFWCDPISGHATLYWYRQILGQGPELLVQFQDESVVDDSQLPKDRFSAERLKGVDSTLKIQPAELGDSAMYLCASSLRIQGAFQETQYFGPGTRLLVL.

This rearrangement joins TRBV2 to TRBJ1-2, with a possible D match to TRBD1 (5 bases). The V and J ends lost 8 bases and 4 bases respectively, with 17 bases between them. The CDR3 length is 14 residues. CDR1 and CDR2 (germline): SNHLY, FYNNEI. The DNA of the CDR3 is TGTGCCAGCGCTACGGGGGGGAAGTTCTATGGCTACACCTTC. This codes for CASATGGKFYGYTF.

This chain uses TRBV7-2 with TRBJ1-3; 10 bases map to TRBD1. V shed 4 bases and J 4 bases; nucleotides not matched to a gene: 7. The germline V gene has CDR1 SGHTA and CDR2 FQGNSA. The CDR3 runs to 16 residues. As DNA, the CDR3 is TGTGCCAGCAGCTCGAGACAGGGGGCGAGCGGAAACACCATATATTTT. This translates into CASSSRQGASGNTIYF.

The chain is built from TRBV4-3 and TRBJ1-1; D call uncertain. This CDR3 has 16 amino acids. Trimming pared 0 bases from V and 0 bases from J, leaving 11 bases between. CDR1 is LGHNA and CDR2 is YSLEER in the germline V gene. CDR3 sequence (DNA): TGCGCCAGCAGCCAAGATCCGGCGAGGGTGAACACTGAAGCTTTCTTT. Amino acid sequence: CASSQDPARVNTEAFF.

The chain combines TRBV4-3 with TRBJ1-2; TRBD1 is a possible D gene (5 bases). This CDR3 spans 13 amino acids. Germline lookup yields CDR1 LGHNA and CDR2 YSLEER. Trimming removed 3 bases from V and 2 bases from J, with 7 bases in between. Here the CDR3 reads CASSHQGNYGYTF. For the CDR3, the DNA is TGCGCCAGCAGCCATCAGGGAAACTATGGCTACACCTTC.

The chain employs TRBV28 and TRBJ1-5; 7 positions match TRBD1. The CDR3 extends over 14 amino acids. The germline gives CDR1 MDHEN, CDR2 SYDVKM. With 5 bases clipped from V and 7 bases from J, the junction kept 8 bases outside the gene matches. The DNA of the CDR3 is TGTGCCAGCAGTCCCTCAGGGGGACGGCAGCCCCAGCATTTT. It codes for CASSPSGGRQPQHF.

The chain employs TRBV28 and TRBJ1-1; 8 bases align to TRBD1. V gave up 5 bases and J gave up 0 bases; unmatched junction bases: 5. CDR1 MDHEN and CDR2 SYDVKM come from the germline V gene. This CDR3 comprises 15 residues. This chain's CDR3 is CASSPVDRVNTEAFF. The CDR3 coding sequence is TGTGCCAGCAGTCCGGTGGACAGGGTGAACACTGAAGCTTTCTTT.

The chain has TRBV5-4 and TRBJ2-3; D gene uncertain. V lost 4 bases to trimming and J lost 0 bases, with 12 bases between them. Germline V lookup: CDR1 SGHNT, CDR2 YYREEE (reference sequence). The CDR3 covers 15 residues. The CDR3: CASSPSQVSTDTQYF. The CDR3 region has the DNA TGTGCCAGCAGCCCATCACAAGTAAGCACAGATACGCAGTATTTT. Full variable domain (missing parts from reference TRBV5-4 and TRBJ2-3): ETGVTQSPTHLIKTRGQQVTLRCSSQSGHNTVSWYQQALGQGPQFIFQYYREEENGRGNFPPRFSGLQFPNYSSELNVNALELDDSALYLCASSPSQVSTDTQYFGPGTRLTVL.

The rearrangement links TRBV18 to TRBJ2-7, with 11 bases fitting TRBD2. V was pared by 4 bases and J by 1 base, with 3 bases of the junction left unmatched. The CDR3 has 15 amino acids. Germline CDR1 KGHSH, CDR2 LQKENI. CDR3 loop: CASSQLAGDSYEQYF. CDR3 DNA: TGTGCCAGCTCACAACTAGCGGGAGATTCCTACGAGCAGTACTTC.

This chain links TRBV5-1 with TRBJ1-2; TRBD1 aligns across 8 bases. Germline assignment: CDR1 SGHRS and CDR2 YFSETQ. The CDR3 covers 14 residues. The V and J ends lost 4 bases and 6 bases, in that order; junction bases with no gene match: 8. The CDR3 region is CASSPNPGQDGYTF. The CDR3 region has the DNA TGCGCCAGCAGCCCTAACCCGGGACAGGATGGCTACACCTTC.